In its sample, the clone carrying this T cell receptor beta chain was seen once. Its specificity is not known. Germline CDR1 is MNHNS and CDR2 is SASEGT. V lost 6 bases and J lost 5; bases outside the gene matches: 4. The CDR3 loop spans 13 amino acids. Template material for amplifying TCR beta CDR3 regions consisted of RNA transcripts. First-round RT-PCR targeting the TCR CDR3 was performed with the HTBI primer set. Via MiXCR, TCRdb re-called the multiplex PCR reads, giving one row per CDR3 protein. The top ten hold around 12% of the sample, which has fewer than 750,000 distinct CDR3 sequences, roughly 15% seen once. The sample is drawn from a study of T cells in Graves' hyperthyroidism and ophthalmopathy. Study observations and caveats: Blood shared most expanded thyroid clonotypes above 0.001.

The clonotype comes from a woman aged 50 to 65 with Graves' ophthalmopathy. The chain has TRBV6-1 and TRBJ2-3, with TRBD1 matching 8 bases. The specimen was blood. The chain's CDR3 is CASRGTGRDTQYF. The CDR3, as DNA: TGTGCCAGCAGAGGGACAGGAAGAGATACGCAGTATTTT.